This T cell receptor beta chain is from a study of cytotoxic CD8 clonotypes in ibrutinib-treated CLL. Across the study: Patients gave response samples after a median approximately eleven months of treatment, range 6 to 36. Mean productive templates were about 260,000; mean productive rearrangements were approximately 94,000.

Study findings and constraints: Clonality showed a rise at ibrutinib response that reversed toward baseline at progression.

V was clipped by 4 bases and J by 2 bases; unmatched bases: 10. The CDR3 is 16 amino acids. Germline lookup yields CDR1 SGHRS and CDR2 YFSETQ. Data came from immunoSEQ multiplex PCR; TCRdb stores just in-frame clones and leaves some out. The sample holds 300,000 to 400,000 clones; about 61% are singletons and the top ten take around 6.3%. Comment on this clone: Its specificity is not known.

This material consisted of PBMCs, taken after 36 months of ibrutinib treatment. The rearrangement uses TRBV5-1 and TRBJ2-3; 7 nucleotides align to TRBD2. The TCR originated in a human donor with chronic lymphocytic leukemia. The CDR3 bases are TGCGCCAGCAGCGCGGGACCGGGACTACTCACAGATACGCAGTATTTT. Its protein is CASSAGPGLLTDTQYF. Based on the CDR3 plus reference TRBV5-1 and TRBJ2-3, the full variable domain is KAGVTQTPRYLIKTRGQQVTLSCSPISGHRSVSWYQQTPGQGLQFLFEYFSETQRNKGNFPGRFSGRQFSNSRSEMNVSTLELGDSALYLCASSAGPGLLTDTQYFGPGTRLTVL.